These 21 T cell receptor beta chains share one sample of origin, sequenced in a study of regulatory T cells in long-lasting Graves disease. Time point specified: newly diagnosed GD, antithyroid drugs for less than 3 months. The TCR library was prepared using RNA isolated from PBMCs. The authors built TCR beta libraries using iRepertoire HTBI primers and Arm-PCR of CDR3 regions. TCRdb ran MiXCR on the multiplex PCR reads and lists one entry per CDR3 protein. The table lists about 440,000 distinct CDR3 sequences, approximately 15% of them singletons. A further study also used this sample, focusing on T cells in Graves' hyperthyroidism and ophthalmopathy.

The sample was peripheral blood mononuclear cells (PBMCs), taken at new diagnosis, from a patient treated with antithyroid drugs. The receptor set was obtained from a woman in her 30s with Graves disease.

This sequence joins TRBV9 and TRBJ2-7, with unresolved D. From germline, CDR1 is SGDLS and CDR2 YYNGEE. The CDR3 loop spans 14 amino acids. The ends were cut back, 0 bases at V and 2 bases at J, with 9 bases in the middle. The CDR3 loop reads CASSVDPLAYEQYF. The CDR3 coding sequence is TGTGCCAGCAGCGTAGATCCCCTAGCCTACGAGCAGTACTTC.

The chain links TRBV4-1 to TRBJ2-2; the match to TRBD2 covers 7 bases. V was clipped by 3 bases and J by 4 bases; unmatched bases: 11. The CDR3 loop spans 17 amino acids. CDR1 and CDR2 (germline): MGHRA, YSYEKL. CDR3 amino acids: CASSQVFSLASTGELFF. The CDR3 DNA reads as TGCGCCAGCAGCCAGGTGTTCTCACTAGCGAGCACCGGGGAGCTGTTTTTT.

This clonotype was found many times. This chain links TRBV20-1 with TRBJ1-6, with 7 bases fitting TRBD1. CDR3 size: 14 residues. After removal of 4 bases from V and 7 bases from J, the junction contained 7 bases not matched to a gene. CDR1 is DFQATT and CDR2 is SNEGSKA in the germline V gene (reference sequence). CDR3 nucleotides: TGCAGTGCTAATAGACAGGGTGGGAATTCACCCCTCCACTTT. This sequence encodes CSANRQGGNSPLHF.

This clonotype was counted between two and nine times. The chain uses TRBV24-1 and TRBJ2-1, with 10 bases lining up with TRBD1. V lost 0 bases and J lost 7; bases outside the gene matches: 8. Per the germline V gene, CDR1 is KGHDR and CDR2 is SFDVKD. The CDR3 contains 17 residues. CDR3 bases: TGTGCCACCAGTGATTTGCCCGGGACAGGGGTTGGAAATGAGCAGTTCTTC. Translation: CATSDLPGTGVGNEQFF.

In its sample, this clonotype was seen many times. The rearrangement links TRBV27 to TRBJ2-7; 8 bases agree with TRBD1. Germline V gene sequence: CDR1 MNHEY, CDR2 SMNVEV (reference sequence). The trim removed 4 bases at V and 3 bases at J, leaving 11 bases unmatched. This CDR3 has 16 amino acids. CDR3 DNA sequence: TGTGCCAGCAGTTCCCTCCGGGACAGGCGGTTCTACGAGCAGTACTTC. Amino acids: CASSSLRDRRFYEQYF.

The table lists this clonotype with a few counts. The chain combines TRBV6-5 with TRBJ2-1; weak D call: TRBD2 (5 bases). Germline V gene sequence: CDR1 MNHEY, CDR2 SVGAGI. V was clipped by 2 bases and J by 1 base, with 9 bases between them. This CDR3 is 15 amino acids long. Here the CDR3 reads CASSYLAGSYNEQFF. CDR3 DNA sequence: TGTGCCAGCAGTTACCTAGCTGGTTCCTACAATGAGCAGTTCTTC.

The chain has TRBV4-1 and TRBJ2-1, with 10 bases lining up with TRBD2. CDR1 is MGHRA and CDR2 is YSYEKL in the germline V gene. This CDR3 spans 18 amino acids. J gave up 10 bases and V 0 bases, and 15 bases lay outside the gene matches. In DNA form, the CDR3 reads TGCGCCAGCAGCCAAGATAGCCCCAGGAGCGGGAGGGCCGGGGAGCAGTTCTTC. It is translated as CASSQDSPRSGRAGEQFF.

Here the CDR3 DNA reads TGTGCCAGTAGCACGGGAGTACGGGGGAGGTACAATGAGCAGTTCTTC. Translating gives CASSTGVRGRYNEQFF. The rearrangement links TRBV19 to TRBJ2-1; weak D call: TRBD2 (6 bases). The CDR3 runs to 16 residues. Trimming took 6 bases from V and 4 from J, leaving 19 bases between them. The germline V gene has CDR1 LNHDA and CDR2 SQIVND (reference sequence).

This clonotype appeared many times. The chain employs TRBV7-2 and TRBJ2-5; D is possibly TRBD2 (6 bases). The ends were cut back, 0 bases at V and 2 bases at J, with 13 bases in the middle. Per the germline V gene, CDR1 is SGHTA and CDR2 is FQGNSA. The CDR3 consists of 16 residues. The CDR3 is CASSLAATSVQETQYF. CDR3 coding DNA: TGTGCCAGCAGCTTAGCAGCGACTAGTGTACAAGAGACCCAGTACTTC.

This chain joins TRBV7-9 and TRBJ2-3; TRBD2 agrees at 8 bases. V gave up 3 bases and J gave up 1 base; unmatched junction bases: 12. From germline, CDR1 is SEHNR and CDR2 FQNEAQ (reference sequence). CDR3 size: 18 residues. The DNA for the CDR3 is TGTGCCAGCAGCTTCCCCAGCGGGAGTTTTCGCGGCACAGATACGCAGTATTTT. It specifies CASSFPSGSFRGTDTQYF.

The rearrangement uses TRBV20-1 and TRBJ2-7; D may be TRBD1 or TRBD2 (5 bases each). Between the trimmed V and J ends, which lost 0 bases and 3 bases, there was a span of 15 bases. The CDR3 contains 15 residues. Germline CDR1 and CDR2: DFQATT and SNEGSKA (reference sequence). The CDR3 DNA sequence: TGCAGTGCTAGAGACCGCCGGGGACCCCTCTACGAGCAGTACTTC. Protein: CSARDRRGPLYEQYF.

This clonotype came up many times. The gene calls are TRBV5-6 and TRBJ1-1, with a tentative D call TRBD1 (6 bases). V lost 2 bases to trimming and J lost 4 bases, with 12 bases between them. Germline CDR1 SGHDT, CDR2 YYEEEE. The CDR3 sequence is 14 residues long. The CDR3: CASSFPGEGTEAFF. DNA for the CDR3: TGTGCCAGCAGCTTTCCAGGGGAAGGCACTGAAGCTTTCTTT.

The chain couples TRBV19 to TRBJ1-1; D may be TRBD1 (5 bases). Germline V CDR1 and CDR2: LNHDA, SQIVND (reference sequence). The CDR3 is 16 amino acids. Trimming removed 3 bases from V and 5 bases from J, with 19 bases in between. The CDR3 nucleotides read TGTGCCAGTAGTATTAGCCAGGGTAGTGATCTAACTGAAGCTTTCTTT. As protein: CASSISQGSDLTEAFF.

At least ten counts were recorded for this clonotype. The chain is built from TRBV18 and TRBJ2-3, with D unresolved. The CDR3 covers 12 residues. The germline CDR1 and CDR2 sequences are KGHSH and LQKENI. Between the trimmed V and J ends, which lost 8 bases and 0 bases, there was a span of 6 bases. CDR3 sequence: CASSTSTDTQYF. Written as DNA, the CDR3 is TGTGCCAGCAGTACTAGCACAGATACGCAGTATTTT.

The chain recombines TRBV19 with TRBJ1-1; 12 positions match TRBD1. The CDR3 totals 15 residues. Germline CDR1 LNHDA, CDR2 SQIVND (reference sequence). Unmatched junction bases numbered 8, after V lost 6 bases and J lost 6 bases. As DNA, the CDR3 is TGTGCCAGTAGCCCCTCCGGGACAGGGGGCCCTGAAGCTTTCTTT. Protein: CASSPSGTGGPEAFF. The full variable domain, its missing parts supplied by reference TRBV19 and TRBJ1-1, is DGGITQSPKYLFRKEGQNVTLSCEQNLNHDAMYWYRQDPGQGLRLIYYSQIVNDFQKGDIAEGYSVSREKKESFPLTVTSAQKNPTAFYLCASSPSGTGGPEAFFGQGTRLTVV.

A remark on this clonotype: A far larger clone is one base from this, pointing to a likely read error. This chain connects TRBV5-6 to TRBJ2-5; TRBD2 aligns across 9 bases. The J call is uncertain, as TRBJ2-7 better fits the DNA end. The CDR3 totals 16 residues. Per the germline V gene, CDR1 is SGHDT and CDR2 is YYEEEE. The CDR3 bases are TGTGCCAGCAGCCCGCTAGCGGGACGTTATTTCTACGAGCAGTACTTC. It encodes CASSPLAGRYFYEQYF.

This clonotype was found many times. This rearrangement joins TRBV7-8 to TRBJ1-2, with 7 positions matching TRBD1. The CDR3 is 13 residues long. CDR1 is SGHVS and CDR2 is FQNEAQ in the germline V gene. The ends lost 4 bases at V and 3 bases at J; junction bases unmatched: 2. This chain's CDR3 is CASSSGTDYGYTF. The CDR3 DNA sequence: TGTGCCAGCAGCTCCGGGACAGACTATGGCTACACCTTC.

This clonotype was recorded many times. At one end, the junction sequence differs from germline, possibly due to a read error. This rearrangement joins TRBV6-4 to TRBJ1-2, with 10 bases matching TRBD1. CDR3 length equals 16 residues. The V gene's germline CDR1 is MRHNA and CDR2 SNTAGT. CDR3: CASSYSETGGNYGYTF. The CDR3 coding sequence is TGTGCCAGCAGTTACTCGGAGACAGGGGGCAACTATGGCTACACCTTC.

This clonotype was recorded at least ten times. The V gene is TRBV24-1, the J gene TRBJ2-1; 9 bases map to TRBD1. The CDR3 sequence is 15 residues long. Germline V gene data show CDR1 as KGHDR and CDR2 as SFDVKD. The V gene end was trimmed by 8 bases and the J gene end by 7 bases; junction bases not matched to a gene: 11. DNA of the CDR3: TGTGCCACCACCCCTGGGGGGACAGGGCGGAATGAGCAGTTCTTC. Translating gives CATTPGGTGRNEQFF.

J is TRBJ2-2 and V is TRBV3-1; D call uncertain. Germline V gene data show CDR1 as LGHDT and CDR2 as YNNKEL (reference sequence). The V gene lost 0 bases and the J gene lost 9 bases, with 8 bases spanning the gap. The CDR3 has 13 residues. The CDR3 here is CASSQESWRELFF. CDR3 DNA sequence: TGTGCCAGCAGCCAAGAAAGCTGGCGGGAGCTGTTTTTT.

The chain uses TRBV6-1 and TRBJ2-7, with D perhaps TRBD2 (5 bases). This CDR3 region has 15 residues. Germline V gene lookup returns CDR1 MNHNS and CDR2 SASEGT. Trimming removed 5 bases from V and 2 bases from J, with 16 bases in between. CDR3 in DNA: TGTGCCAGCAGTAGATCGGAGGAGGTAGCCTACGAGCAGTACTTC. Amino acid sequence: CASSRSEEVAYEQYF.